This TCR beta chain was recorded in a study of patients and donors after allogeneic stem cell transplantation. Each CDR3 protein is one row after TCRdb ran MiXCR on the RT-PCR reads. The table shows 920,000 or so distinct CDR3 sequences, with around 17% occurring only once. This clonotype was picked up a small number of times. This clonotype was obtained from a human donor who was either an allogeneic HSCT recipient or a stem cell or donor lymphocyte infusion donor (not recorded which). It is not recorded whose cells these are; they may come from a transplant donor. Material for sequencing was blood, either unsorted or a sorted T cell fraction (not recorded which).

CDR3 loop: CASTGLAGFRSSYNEQFF. The DNA of the CDR3 is TGTGCCAGCACAGGCCTAGCGGGATTTAGGAGCTCCTACAATGAGCAGTTCTTC. The chain has TRBV2 and TRBJ2-1, with 9 bases identical to TRBD2. The germline gives CDR1 SNHLY, CDR2 FYNNEI. The V and J ends lost 7 bases and 0 bases, in that order; junction bases with no gene match: 13. This CDR3 has 18 residues.